The T cell receptor beta chain under discussion was sequenced for a study of regulatory T cells in long-lasting Graves disease. The time point was: newly diagnosed GD, antithyroid drugs for less than 3 months. PBMC RNA served as the TCR library source. This clonotype was counted ten times or more. The TCR beta library used iRepertoire HTBI primers with Arm-PCR amplification of CDR3. TCRdb re-called the multiplex PCR reads with MiXCR, one entry per CDR3 protein. The sample holds 550,000 or so distinct CDR3 sequences, about 12% seen once. Separately, the same data were catalogued under a study of T cells in Graves' hyperthyroidism and ophthalmopathy.

The sample was peripheral blood mononuclear cells (PBMCs), taken at new diagnosis, from a patient treated with antithyroid drugs. The receptor was derived from a woman aged 25 to 39 with Graves disease.

The CDR3 nucleotides read TGTGCCAGCAGTCCACGAAGGTCTGCGGGAGGGCGGCGGTTTAATGAGCAGTTCTTC. Translated, it gives CASSPRRSAGGRRFNEQFF. V gene TRBV28 combines with J gene TRBJ2-1, with 9 positions matching TRBD2. Germline CDR1 is MDHEN and CDR2 is SYDVKM. V shed 5 bases, J shed 7 bases, and the junction held 21 bases outside the gene matches. The CDR3 contains 19 residues.